What follows are 31 T cell receptor beta chains derived from one specimen sequenced in a study of T cells after posttransplantation cyclophosphamide. Clones were read by immunoSEQ multiplex PCR, and TCRdb kept only the in-frame ones, dropping some. This repertoire holds some 46,000 clones, and none appear only once. Sequencing was done on a sample of PBMCs. The receptors shown here come from a man aged 35 to 55 in good health, CMV-negative, and a related stem cell transplant donor.

This clone was observed at least ten times. The chain is built from TRBV9 and TRBJ2-2, with 10 bases aligning to TRBD2. V lost 4 bases, J lost 6 bases, and 9 bases stayed unmatched. Germline lookup yields CDR1 SGDLS and CDR2 YYNGEE. The CDR3 contains 16 residues. The CDR3, as DNA: TGTGCCAGCAGCTCCCAGCGGGAGGGCCGCGCCGGGGAGCTGTTTTTT. Its protein product is CASSSQREGRAGELFF.

The chain carries TRBV4-2 and TRBJ2-3; the D gene is possibly TRBD1 (6 bases). The CDR3 loop spans 16 amino acids. Germline assignment: CDR1 LGHNA and CDR2 YNFKEQ. V gave up 0 bases and J gave up 14 bases, with 24 bases separating them. The CDR3: CASSQDLTDQYRVLYF. In DNA form, the CDR3 reads TGTGCCAGCAGCCAAGATCTTACGGACCAGTACAGGGTTCTGTATTTT.

This clone has a count of ten or more. The CDR3 DNA sequence: TGTGCCAGCTCACCCAGGGGACAGGGAGCAACTAATGAAAAACTGTTTTTT. As protein: CASSPRGQGATNEKLFF. The chain links TRBV18 to TRBJ1-4; TRBD1 agrees at 9 bases. Germline V gene sequence: CDR1 KGHSH, CDR2 LQKENI. V lost 3 bases and J lost 0; bases outside the gene matches: 5. The CDR3 sequence is 17 residues long.

The sample holds many counts of this clone. The chain links TRBV4-2 to TRBJ2-2; D remains ambiguous. CDR1 is LGHNA, CDR2 YNFKEQ, per germline. V was cut by 1 base and J by 4 bases, with 4 bases left in between. This CDR3 spans 13 amino acids. In DNA form, the CDR3 reads TGTGCCAGCAGCCAAGGCAGCACCGGGGAGCTGTTTTTT. Protein product: CASSQGSTGELFF.

There are many counts of this clone. This chain uses TRBV9 with TRBJ2-1; perhaps D is TRBD1 or TRBD2 (5 bases each). The CDR3 covers 14 residues. The V gene lost 4 bases and the J gene lost 6 bases, with 14 bases spanning the gap. Germline lookup yields CDR1 SGDLS and CDR2 YYNGEE. In nucleotides, the CDR3 is TGTGCCAGCAGCTTAGGGGCCGAGGGCAATGAGCAGTTCTTC. Residues: CASSLGAEGNEQFF.

This clone showed up many times. This chain links TRBV6-5 with TRBJ1-3; D may be TRBD1 (6 bases). CDR3 length: 14 residues. Germline V gene lookup returns CDR1 MNHEY and CDR2 SVGAGI. V was clipped by 2 bases and J by 8 bases, with 13 bases between them. CDR3 amino acids: CASSYGQHLDTIYF. DNA for the CDR3: TGTGCCAGCAGTTACGGACAGCATCTTGACACCATATATTTT.

This clone was picked up many times. The chain joins TRBV5-1 to TRBJ2-2, with a weak D call TRBD2 (6 bases). The CDR3 sequence is 16 residues long. The V and J ends lost 3 bases and 1 base respectively, with 13 bases between them. CDR1 is SGHRS and CDR2 is YFSETQ in the germline V gene. Here the CDR3 reads CASSSAEGLNTGELFF. DNA for the CDR3: TGCGCCAGCAGCTCGGCGGAGGGGTTGAACACCGGGGAGCTGTTTTTT.

At least ten counts were recorded for this clone. The genes are TRBV5-4 and TRBJ2-1; 8 bases line up with TRBD2. Germline CDR1 reads SGHNT; CDR2 reads YYREEE (reference sequence). This CDR3 has 13 amino acids. The ends lost 6 bases at V and 7 bases at J; junction bases unmatched: 6. CDR3 sequence: CASTTGTSNEQFF. In nucleotides, the CDR3 is TGTGCCAGCACCACAGGGACTAGTAATGAGCAGTTCTTC.

This clone was seen many times. The genes are TRBV7-9 and TRBJ2-7; the match to TRBD1 covers 8 bases. The germline gives CDR1 SEHNR, CDR2 FQNEAQ (reference sequence). The CDR3 extends over 14 amino acids. Trimming removed 6 bases from V and 1 base from J; junction bases left unmatched: 5. CDR3: CASSPTGGSYEQYF. The CDR3, as DNA: TGTGCCAGCAGTCCAACAGGGGGTTCCTACGAGCAGTACTTC. Together with reference TRBV7-9 and TRBJ2-7, the CDR3 gives the full variable domain: DTGVSQNPRHKITKRGQNVTFRCDPISEHNRLYWYRQTLGQGPEFLTYFQNEAQLEKSRLLSDRFSAERPKGSFSTLEIQRTEQGDSAMYLCASSPTGGSYEQYFGPGTRLTVT.

In its sample, this clone was seen many times. J is TRBJ2-3 and V is TRBV2; no clear D gene. In germline, CDR1 is SNHLY, CDR2 FYNNEI. V was pared by 6 bases and J by 3 bases, with 13 bases between. The CDR3 is 14 amino acids. The CDR3 nucleotides read TGTGCCAGCAGGGCGGAAACCTATACAGATACGCAGTATTTT. Translation gives CASRAETYTDTQYF. The full variable domain, its missing parts supplied by reference TRBV2 and TRBJ2-3, is EPEVTQTPSHQVTQMGQEVILRCVPISNHLYFYWYRQILGQKVEFLVSFYNNEISEKSEIFDDQFSVERPDGSNFTLKIRSTKLEDSAMYFCASRAETYTDTQYFGPGTRLTVL.

Many counts were recorded for this clone. The V and J genes are TRBV27 and TRBJ2-7, with 7 nucleotides matching TRBD1. CDR1 MNHEY and CDR2 SMNVEV come from the germline V gene (reference sequence). The CDR3 totals 14 residues. The V gene end was trimmed by 6 bases and the J gene end by 2 bases; junction bases not matched to a gene: 7. The CDR3 DNA is TGTGCCAGCAGCCCGGGACAGCGAACCTACGAGCAGTACGTC. Protein product: CASSPGQRTYEQYV.

This clone has at least ten counts. This chain connects TRBV29-1 to TRBJ2-1; 7 bases are a match to TRBD1. J gave up 5 bases and V 6 bases, and 4 bases lay outside the gene matches. This CDR3 has 12 amino acids. The germline V gene has CDR1 SQVTM and CDR2 ANQGSEA. The CDR3 DNA is TGCAGCGTACGCCAGGGGGACAATGAGCAGTTCTTC. Residues: CSVRQGDNEQFF.

The sample holds many counts of this clone. The genes are TRBV5-1 and TRBJ1-4; 7 bases line up with TRBD1. Per germline, CDR1 SGHRS and CDR2 YFSETQ. V dropped 2 bases and J dropped 0; count of bases not matched to a gene: 7. This CDR3 contains 17 residues. The CDR3 region is CASSFDRVSTTNEKLFF. The CDR3 bases are TGCGCCAGCAGCTTTGACAGGGTTTCTACAACTAATGAAAAACTGTTTTTT.

In this sample, this clone turned up many times. J is TRBJ1-3 and V is TRBV13; D possibly corresponds to TRBD1 (5 bases). Germline loops: CDR1 PRHDT, CDR2 FYEKMQ (reference sequence). CDR3 size: 15 residues. Trimming removed 7 bases at V and 0 bases at J, with 13 bases between. The DNA of the CDR3 is TGTGCCAGCACGATGGGGCCAGTCTCTGGAAACACCATATATTTT. Amino acid sequence: CASTMGPVSGNTIYF.

At least ten counts were recorded for this clone. The gene calls are TRBV18 and TRBJ2-7; a weak D match, TRBD1 (5 bases). V lost 4 bases and J 5 bases, leaving 12 bases between the germline ends. The CDR3 is made up of 13 amino acids. Germline-derived CDR1 and CDR2 are KGHSH and LQKENI. The CDR3 sequence is CASSLTQGDEQYF. DNA for the CDR3: TGTGCCAGCTCACTAACTCAGGGCGACGAGCAGTACTTC.

This clone was seen repeatedly, ten times or more. CDR3 loop: CASSPRDSQETQYF. The DNA of the CDR3 is TGTGCCAGCAGCCCCCGGGACTCGCAAGAGACCCAGTACTTC. The chain joins TRBV7-6 to TRBJ2-5, with D possibly matching TRBD2 (6 bases). The CDR3 is 14 residues long. Germline V gene data show CDR1 as SGHVS and CDR2 as FNYEAQ. Deletions cut 5 bases from V and 2 bases from J, with 12 bases between.

The sample holds many counts of this clone. The V and J genes are TRBV14 and TRBJ2-2, with 9 bases lining up with TRBD2. V was clipped by 1 base and J by 4 bases; unmatched bases: 1. The length of the CDR3 is 15 residues. Germline CDR1 is SGHDN and CDR2 is FVKESK. This CDR3 reads CASSQGGGATGELFF. The CDR3 coding sequence is TGTGCCAGCAGCCAAGGCGGGGGGGCCACCGGGGAGCTGTTTTTT.

The sample holds many counts of this clone. The chain carries TRBV6-5 and TRBJ2-1; 9 nucleotides align to TRBD2. This CDR3 comprises 16 residues. Germline V gives CDR1 MNHEY, CDR2 SVGAGI. J lost 5 bases, V lost 2 bases, and 7 bases had no gene match. This CDR3 is CASSYASGKGNNEQFF. CDR3 sequence (DNA): TGTGCCAGCAGTTACGCTAGCGGGAAGGGGAACAATGAGCAGTTCTTC.

Only a few counts were recorded for this clone. The chain employs TRBV2 and TRBJ2-7; TRBD2 agrees at 11 bases. The CDR3 runs to 19 residues. Germline loops: CDR1 SNHLY, CDR2 FYNNEI. The V segment lost 1 base and the J segment 3 bases; nucleotides outside the gene matches: 14. CDR3: CASSEGGFPASGRNYEQYV. The DNA for the CDR3 is TGTGCCAGCAGTGAAGGTGGATTCCCGGCTAGCGGGAGGAACTACGAGCAGTACGTC.

The table lists this clone with many counts. V usage is TRBV13 and J usage is TRBJ1-2, with 8 bases aligning to TRBD1. V trimming: 6 bases; J trimming: 4 bases; junction bases outside the gene matches: 10. Looked up from germline, CDR1 is PRHDT and CDR2 is FYEKMQ (reference sequence). The CDR3 covers 15 residues. CDR3 sequence reads: CASSRGQGEGYGYTF. The CDR3 DNA reads as TGTGCCAGCAGTCGTGGACAGGGAGAGGGCTATGGCTACACCTTC.

This clone was observed many times. This sequence joins TRBV18 and TRBJ1-3; possible D gene TRBD1, 6 bases. CDR1 is KGHSH and CDR2 is LQKENI in the germline V gene. Between the trimmed V and J ends, which lost 6 bases and 0 bases, there was a span of 24 bases. CDR3 length equals 19 residues. CDR3 loop: CASSHRDPFLQSSGNTIYF. The DNA of the CDR3 is TGTGCCAGCTCGCACAGGGACCCATTCCTTCAAAGCTCTGGAAACACCATATATTTT.

This clone was counted ten times or more. The V gene is TRBV11-2, the J gene TRBJ2-7, with 8 bases lining up with TRBD2. The germline V gene has CDR1 SGHAT and CDR2 FQNNGV. Germline trimming cut 1 base from V and 0 bases from J; bases unmatched to any gene: 5. This CDR3 is 16 amino acids long. DNA for the CDR3: TGTGCCAGCAGCTTAGCGGGGGGGACGCTCTCCTACGAGCAGTACTTC. Protein: CASSLAGGTLSYEQYF.

This rearrangement joins TRBV2 to TRBJ2-5, with 12 bases matching TRBD2. The CDR3 spans 15 residues. Trimming removed 4 bases from V and 5 bases from J; junction bases left unmatched: 5. CDR1 and CDR2 (germline): SNHLY, FYNNEI. The CDR3 nucleotides read TGTGCCAGCAGTGCGACTAGCGGGAGTCTGGAGACCCAGTACTTC. Translated, it gives CASSATSGSLETQYF.

The rearrangement uses TRBV7-6 and TRBJ2-5; 16 nucleotides line up with TRBD2. The V segment lost 5 bases and the J segment 2 bases; nucleotides outside the gene matches: 5. This CDR3 contains 17 residues. Germline loops: CDR1 SGHVS, CDR2 FNYEAQ. Here the CDR3 reads CASSPGLAGGPQETQYF. CDR3 nucleotide sequence: TGTGCCAGCAGCCCGGGACTAGCGGGAGGGCCACAAGAGACCCAGTACTTC.

Many counts were recorded for this clone. The CDR3 coding sequence is TGCGCCAGCAGCTTGGAGGGACAGCGCACAGATACGCAGTATTTT. Translated: CASSLEGQRTDTQYF. The V call is TRBV5-1, the J call TRBJ2-3, with TRBD1 matching over 7 bases. This CDR3 has 15 residues. The J segment lost 1 base and the V segment lost 0 bases, leaving 2 bases of the junction unmatched. Germline V gives CDR1 SGHRS, CDR2 YFSETQ.

In its sample, this clone was seen many times. This chain links TRBV19 with TRBJ2-3, with 7 bases matching TRBD2. V dropped 1 base and J dropped 0; count of bases not matched to a gene: 7. Looked up from germline, CDR1 is LNHDA and CDR2 is SQIVND (reference sequence). There are 17 residues in the CDR3. This chain's CDR3 is CASSIAGGGISTDTQYF. The CDR3 nucleotides read TGTGCCAGTAGTATAGCGGGAGGCGGGATTAGCACAGATACGCAGTATTTT. Full variable domain (missing parts from reference TRBV19 and TRBJ2-3): DGGITQSPKYLFRKEGQNVTLSCEQNLNHDAMYWYRQDPGQGLRLIYYSQIVNDFQKGDIAEGYSVSREKKESFPLTVTSAQKNPTAFYLCASSIAGGGISTDTQYFGPGTRLTVL.

The chain employs TRBV6-6 and TRBJ1-1; D remains unclear. Germline V gene data show CDR1 as MNHNY and CDR2 as SVGAGI (reference sequence). The V gene lost 8 bases and the J gene lost 3 bases, with 13 bases spanning the gap. This CDR3 contains 13 residues. The CDR3 DNA reads TGTGCCAGCGTCGCGGGTTCGGACACTGAAGCTTTCTTT. It codes for CASVAGSDTEAFF.

This clone has a handful of counts. The V and J genes are TRBV27 and TRBJ2-7, with 11 positions matching TRBD2. The CDR3 sequence is 15 residues long. Germline V CDR1 and CDR2: MNHEY, SMNVEV (reference sequence). The ends lost 5 bases at V and 2 bases at J; junction bases unmatched: 5. The CDR3 loop is CASSRPSGGTYEQYF. The CDR3 DNA is TGTGCCAGCAGTCGACCTAGCGGGGGGACCTACGAGCAGTACTTC.

The chain couples TRBV5-4 to TRBJ2-5; 7 bases align to TRBD1. With 4 bases clipped from V and 5 bases from J, the junction kept 11 bases outside the gene matches. The CDR3 runs 15 residues. In germline, CDR1 is SGHNT, CDR2 YYREEE (reference sequence). CDR3 in amino acids: CASSDTTGIGETQYF. For the CDR3, the DNA is TGTGCCAGCAGCGATACGACAGGGATAGGGGAGACCCAGTACTTC.

Ten or more counts support this clone. The chain combines TRBV4-1 with TRBJ2-4; no definite D call. Germline values: CDR1 MGHRA, CDR2 YSYEKL. Trimming took 0 bases from V and 0 from J, leaving 9 bases between them. The CDR3 covers 16 residues. The CDR3 is CASSQDPELAKNIQYF. The CDR3 DNA reads TGCGCCAGCAGCCAAGATCCCGAGCTAGCCAAAAACATTCAGTACTTC.

This clone was counted ten times or more. The chain joins TRBV6-5 to TRBJ1-6, with unresolved D. The CDR3 covers 14 residues. Germline V lookup: CDR1 MNHEY, CDR2 SVGAGI. V lost 2 bases and J 7 bases, leaving 9 bases between the germline ends. The CDR3 nucleotides read TGTGCCAGCAGTTACGAGGGTGGGAATTCACCCCTCCACTTT. The encoded protein is CASSYEGGNSPLHF.